This entry lists 27 T cell receptor beta chains sequenced from one sample in a study of cytomegalovirus exposure and HLA in healthy donors. The PCR used 60 Vbeta and 13 Jbeta primers. Libraries were prepared by immunoSEQ multiplex PCR; TCRdb keeps only in-frame clonotypes and omits some of them. The sample includes about 200,000 clones, around four fifths of them seen just once. Sequencing input: PBMCs. The receptor source for this set is a man in his forties in good health and CMV-seropositive.

There are a few counts of this clone. The chain combines TRBV15 with TRBJ1-2; 7 nucleotides line up with TRBD1. With 6 bases clipped from V and 7 bases from J, the junction kept 14 bases outside the gene matches. Germline lookup yields CDR1 LNHNV and CDR2 YYDKDF (reference sequence). The length of the CDR3 is 15 residues. Here the CDR3 DNA reads TGTGCCACCAGGGAGATTTCAGGACAGGTGGCTGGCTACACCTTC. Translated: CATREISGQVAGYTF.

V is TRBV29-1 and J is TRBJ2-2; the match to TRBD2 covers 11 bases. The germline V gene has CDR1 SQVTM and CDR2 ANQGSEA. The CDR3 totals 14 residues. Germline trimming cut 6 bases from V and 0 bases from J; bases unmatched to any gene: 0. CDR3 sequence (DNA): TGCAGCGTGACTAGCGGGACGAACACCGGGGAGCTGTTTTTT. Translated: CSVTSGTNTGELFF.

J is TRBJ2-2 and V is TRBV7-6; 11 nucleotides match TRBD2. Losses at the gene ends were 4 bases for V and 2 bases for J; bases not matched to a gene: 3. Germline V gene lookup returns CDR1 SGHVS and CDR2 FNYEAQ. CDR3 length equals 16 residues. CDR3 sequence reads: CASSSGLADNTGELFF. In nucleotides, the CDR3 is TGTGCCAGCAGCTCGGGACTAGCGGACAACACCGGGGAGCTGTTTTTT.

This chain uses TRBV7-2 with TRBJ2-7, with 7 nucleotides matching TRBD1. This CDR3 is 15 amino acids long. CDR1 is SGHTA, CDR2 FQGNSA, per germline. Trimming took 5 bases from V and 2 from J; bases not matched to a gene: 9. Here the CDR3 reads CASSHPDRAPYEQYF. The CDR3, as DNA: TGTGCCAGCAGCCACCCCGACAGGGCTCCCTACGAGCAGTACTTC.

The sample holds one count of this clone. The chain recombines TRBV7-2 with TRBJ1-1, with 10 bases that match TRBD1. V lost 10 bases, J lost 1 base, and 9 bases stayed unmatched. The CDR3 spans 15 residues. Germline-derived CDR1 and CDR2 are SGHTA and FQGNSA. CDR3 nucleotides: TGTGCCACCTCGGGACAGGGGTTTGGGAACACTGAAGCTTTCTTT. Protein product: CATSGQGFGNTEAFF. The full variable domain, with the rest looked up from reference TRBV7-2 and TRBJ1-1, is GAGVSQSPSNKVTEKGKDVELRCDPISGHTALYWYRQSLGQGLEFLIYFQGNSAPDKSGLPSDRFSAERTGGSVSTLTIQRTQQEDSAVYLCATSGQGFGNTEAFFGQGTRLTVV.

The chain has TRBV25-1 and TRBJ1-5; 9 nucleotides line up with TRBD1. Losses at the gene ends were 7 bases for V and 2 bases for J; bases not matched to a gene: 6. Germline CDR1 MGHDK, CDR2 SYGVNS. The CDR3 runs to 15 residues. This CDR3 is CASNNRGHGNQPQHF. In DNA, the CDR3 is TGTGCCAGCAATAACAGGGGGCACGGCAATCAGCCCCAGCATTTT.

This rearrangement joins TRBV5-1 to TRBJ2-5; TRBD1 matches 8 bases. Germline CDR1 is SGHRS and CDR2 is YFSETQ. The CDR3 sequence is 15 residues long. The V gene end was trimmed by 0 bases and the J gene end by 1 base; junction bases not matched to a gene: 2. CDR3 sequence: CASSLGTGLQETQYF. The CDR3 DNA sequence: TGCGCCAGCAGCTTGGGGACAGGGCTCCAAGAGACCCAGTACTTC.

J is TRBJ2-5 and V is TRBV10-1; D remains unclear. In germline, CDR1 is WNHNN, CDR2 SYGVQD (reference sequence). The CDR3 spans 13 residues. V lost 5 bases to trimming and J lost 1 base, with 8 bases between them. The CDR3 protein is CASSPGIQETQYF. The DNA for the CDR3 is TGCGCCAGCAGTCCGGGTATCCAAGAGACCCAGTACTTC.

For this clone: At the DNA level, this CDR3 is encoded by other sequences in the same sample as well. This chain links TRBV5-1 with TRBJ2-5; D is uncertain. CDR1 SGHRS and CDR2 YFSETQ come from the germline V gene. This CDR3 contains 14 residues. Between the trimmed V and J ends, which lost 0 bases and 0 bases, there was a span of 6 bases. The CDR3 protein is CASSLGANQETQYF. The CDR3, as DNA: TGCGCCAGCAGCTTGGGGGCCAACCAAGAGACCCAGTACTTC.

Turning to this clone: One junction end does not reproduce the germline sequence, and a read error may be involved. The chain has TRBV7-9 and TRBJ2-3, with 8 bases lining up with TRBD1. Germline-derived CDR1 and CDR2 are SEHNR and FQNEAQ (reference sequence). There are 17 residues in the CDR3. The CDR3 loop reads CSSSPRTAGGGTDTQYF. The CDR3 DNA reads TGTTCCAGCAGCCCAAGAACCGCAGGGGGCGGCACAGATACGCAGTATTTT.

The CDR3 region is CASSRLVGLVWNEQFF. The CDR3 bases are TGTGCCAGCAGCCGACTTGTGGGACTCGTATGGAATGAGCAGTTCTTC. The rearrangement links TRBV14 to TRBJ2-1; weak D call: TRBD2 (6 bases). V lost 4 bases and J 7 bases, leaving 20 bases between the germline ends. Germline loops: CDR1 SGHDN, CDR2 FVKESK. The CDR3 consists of 16 residues.

This clone was counted only a few times. The genes are TRBV20-1 and TRBJ1-3, with 7 bases fitting TRBD1. V was pared by 2 bases and J by 14 bases, with 6 bases of the junction left unmatched. The CDR3 spans 11 residues. Germline CDR1 is DFQATT and CDR2 is SNEGSKA (reference sequence). In nucleotides, the CDR3 is TGCAGTGCTAGATTGGTGGACAGGCTATATTTT. The encoded protein is CSARLVDRLYF.

The chain carries TRBV5-1 and TRBJ2-7, with 8 nucleotides matching TRBD1. The V segment lost 5 bases and the J segment 5 bases; nucleotides outside the gene matches: 9. Germline V gives CDR1 SGHRS, CDR2 YFSETQ. The CDR3 contains 14 residues. CDR3 amino acids: CASSPDRGSNEQYF. CDR3 sequence (DNA): TGCGCCAGCAGTCCCGACAGGGGTAGCAACGAGCAGTACTTC.

The chain joins TRBV7-9 to TRBJ2-5, with D perhaps TRBD2 (6 bases). The J call may be in error: the DNA end matches TRBJ2-7 better. The CDR3 totals 11 residues. Germline loops: CDR1 SEHNR, CDR2 FQNEAQ (reference sequence). The CDR3 sequence: CASSPGDEQYF. In nucleotides, the CDR3 is TGTGCCAGCAGCCCGGGGGACGAGCAGTACTTC.

This chain joins TRBV5-1 and TRBJ1-1; D call uncertain. Germline-derived CDR1 and CDR2 are SGHRS and YFSETQ. This CDR3 is built from 14 residues. Trimming removed 0 bases at V and 5 bases at J, with 11 bases between. The CDR3 reads CASSLEPGVTEAFF. The CDR3 DNA follows: TGCGCCAGCAGCTTGGAACCGGGAGTTACTGAAGCTTTCTTT.

V usage is TRBV10-1 and J usage is TRBJ2-5; D ambiguous. Germline loops: CDR1 WNHNN, CDR2 SYGVQD (reference sequence). Trimming shortened V by 2 bases and J by 5 bases, and 12 bases separated the two germline ends. There are 14 residues in the CDR3. The CDR3 is CASSESPSRETQYF. CDR3 nucleotides: TGCGCCAGCAGTGAGAGTCCAAGCCGGGAGACCCAGTACTTC.

The chain is built from TRBV4-3 and TRBJ2-2; the D is unclear. From germline, CDR1 is LGHNA and CDR2 YSLEER. The V end was cut by 4 bases, the J end by 0 bases, with 3 bases between. This CDR3 region has 13 residues. The CDR3: CASSPTNTGELFF. The DNA for the CDR3 is TGCGCCAGCAGCCCCACGAACACCGGGGAGCTGTTTTTT.

The V gene is TRBV7-2, the J gene TRBJ2-2; TRBD1 aligns across 10 bases. The CDR3 has 13 amino acids. Germline loops: CDR1 SGHTA, CDR2 FQGNSA. The V segment lost 11 bases and the J segment 6 bases; nucleotides outside the gene matches: 6. CDR3 sequence: CAGTGTGAGELFF. The CDR3 DNA sequence: TGTGCCGGAACCGGGACAGGGGCCGGGGAGCTGTTTTTT.

This chain connects TRBV7-9 to TRBJ2-7, with 7 bases matching TRBD1. CDR1 and CDR2 from the germline V gene are SEHNR and FQNEAQ (reference sequence). V lost 6 bases, J lost 3 bases, and 5 bases stayed unmatched. The CDR3 is 13 amino acids. CDR3 protein: CASRLGQNYEQYF. CDR3 DNA: TGTGCCAGCAGATTGGGACAGAACTACGAGCAGTACTTC.

This sequence joins TRBV7-3 and TRBJ2-2; D perhaps matches TRBD2 (6 bases). CDR3 length: 14 amino acids. Deletions cut 5 bases from V and 5 bases from J, with 12 bases between. The V gene's germline CDR1 is SGHTA and CDR2 FQGTGA. CDR3 sequence reads: CASSPGSSTGELFF. The CDR3 DNA sequence: TGTGCCAGCAGCCCCGGGAGCAGTACCGGGGAGCTGTTTTTT.

CDR3 loop: CASTPPGDYNEQFF. The CDR3 DNA sequence: TGTGCCAGCACCCCTCCAGGGGACTACAATGAGCAGTTCTTC. This chain uses TRBV28 with TRBJ2-1; the D gene is possibly TRBD1 (6 bases). This CDR3 comprises 14 residues. Trimming removed 7 bases at V and 3 bases at J, with 13 bases between. From germline, CDR1 is MDHEN and CDR2 SYDVKM.

The chain has TRBV29-1 and TRBJ2-3; 7 bases map to TRBD2. With V trimmed by 4 bases and J by 6 bases, 4 bases remained unmatched. Germline CDR1 and CDR2: SQVTM and ANQGSEA. This CDR3 has 12 residues. The CDR3 sequence is CSVVSGTDTQYF. In DNA form, the CDR3 reads TGCAGCGTTGTCAGCGGGACGGATACGCAGTATTTT.

CDR3 nucleotide sequence: TGTGCCAGCAGCTTCAGCAATGAGCAGTTCTTC. It is translated as CASSFSNEQFF. The chain employs TRBV11-1 and TRBJ2-1; D gene uncertain. The CDR3 is 11 amino acids. Looked up from germline, CDR1 is SGHAT and CDR2 is FQDESV (reference sequence). The ends were cut back, 3 bases at V and 6 bases at J, with 3 bases in the middle.

V is TRBV27 and J is TRBJ1-6; the D is unclear. CDR1 and CDR2 from the germline V gene are MNHEY and SMNVEV (reference sequence). The CDR3 is 12 amino acids. Trimming stripped 2 bases from V and 6 bases from J, with 2 bases between. The CDR3 region has the DNA TGTGCCAGCAGTTTACTTAATTCACCCCTCCACTTT. Translating it yields CASSLLNSPLHF.

The chain combines TRBV5-1 with TRBJ1-1, with 8 bases aligning to TRBD1. Trimming took 6 bases from V and 4 from J; bases not matched to a gene: 8. The CDR3 length is 14 residues. The germline CDR1 and CDR2 sequences are SGHRS and YFSETQ. The CDR3 sequence: CASTPQGGSTEAFF. The CDR3 coding sequence is TGCGCCAGCACCCCACAGGGGGGGAGCACTGAAGCTTTCTTT.

V and J are TRBV4-1 and TRBJ2-1; 7 nucleotides match TRBD2. Looked up from germline, CDR1 is MGHRA and CDR2 is YSYEKL. The CDR3 runs 19 residues. V trimming: 2 bases; J trimming: 3 bases; junction bases outside the gene matches: 16. CDR3 amino acids: CASSQPEQLLAADYNEQFF. CDR3 nucleotide sequence: TGCGCCAGCAGCCAACCCGAACAACTTCTAGCGGCCGACTACAATGAGCAGTTCTTC.

The rearrangement links TRBV11-3 to TRBJ2-1, with 9 bases fitting TRBD2. J lost 9 bases, V lost 0 bases, and 9 bases had no gene match. The germline CDR1 and CDR2 sequences are SGHNT and YENEEA. This CDR3 has 16 residues. CDR3 in DNA: TGTGCCAGCAGCTTAGAAGCGCGGGAGGGCAGCGGTGAGCAGTTCTTC. Its protein product is CASSLEAREGSGEQFF.